These T cell receptor beta chains were read from a single sample in a study of T cell repertoires in MIS-A myocarditis. Profiled with immunoSEQ multiplex PCR; TCRdb holds only in-frame clones, not every one. The sample carries 5,500 to 8,000 clones, around 73% recorded once. The sequenced material came from right inferior lung lobe tissue obtained at autopsy. These receptors were taken from a man younger than 35 with fulminant myocarditis from multisystem inflammatory syndrome in adults (MIS-A) after COVID-19. Both conserved end residues are part of each CDR3. Clone size appears in some rows only: once, few, many, or a class for an expanded clone.

-	TRBV25-1	CASSRSDSSYEQYF
few	TRBV6-5	CASEHGTVSYNEQFF
-	TRBV6-5	CASSYSRVDPNYGYTF
once	TRBV7-2	CASSPITQGWYSNQPQHF
-	TRBV6-5	CATEPRLAYEQFF
-	TRBV19	CASSQTGTDYGYTF
-	TRBV9	CASSVRGANTGELFF
once	TRBV6-5	CASSYSGTSNGYTF
-	TRBV24-1	CATSYGAAQPQHF
few	TRBV18	CASSRETGNTIYF
-	TRBV27	CASSLSTAYTEAFF
once	TRBV6-6	CASSYLPDSNQPQHF
-	TRBV24-1	CATEGASYNEQFF
-	TRBV7-9	CASSLSAGGETGELFF
-	TRBV7-9	CASSPYTEAFF
-	TRBV7-9	CASSLALGANVLTF
-	TRBV4-2	CASSPSVGLAGHEQYF
-	TRBV11-2	CASSLVGAGGRETQYF
-	TRBV7-9	CASSPAGAGNTIYF
-	TRBV4-1	CASSQDRLDTGAWTEAFF
-	TRBV6-2/TRBV6-3	CASSDTRQAVWKPQHF
once	TRBV3-1/TRBV3-2	CASSHGGAKSNSPLHF
-	TRBV27	CASRTNNQPQHF
-	TRBV5-1	CASTLNQNTEAFF
-	TRBV2	CASSPPSVREKLFF
-	TRBV24-1	CATSARPTIAGVGNEQFF
-	TRBV6-6	CASSYRNTEAFF
-	TRBV27	CASSLSGTDHGELFF
-	TRBV4-1	CASSQANLVVTGELFF
-	TRBV19	CASSIRVTGAYEQYF
-	TRBV6-6	CASSYSESGGYTF
-	TRBV19	CASSIPHGQGDLLSVGNTEAFF
-	TRBV18	CASSPGEGEAFF
-	TRBV5-4	CASSLLAVTDTQYF
-	TRBV10-2	CASSGDRSSYEQYF
-	TRBV7-2	CASSLQPPLREPGNTIYF
few	TRBV29-1	CSAGQQLGAQYF
-	TRBV18	CASSPAMGVNTEAFF
once	TRBV2	CASEPPGGGQPQHF
-	TRBV7-2	CASSFLSQGYEQYF
few	TRBV4-1	CASSHVPDGNTEAFF
once	TRBV28	CASRPSGAGGPGEQYF
-	TRBV19	CASSLGRFRDGYTF
-	TRBV10-1	CASSREMDTEAFF
large	TRBV5-1	CASSSGQSSYEQYF
-	TRBV18	CASSPMTLEKLFF
medium-sized	TRBV6-4	CASSDSWEGYNEQFF
-	TRBV28	CASRAGQTQDGYTF
large	TRBV5-4	CASSRLAGRETQYF
-	TRBV7-2	CASSPERWTNEKLFF